Presented here are 20 T cell receptor beta chains from one specimen sequenced in a study of blood T cell repertoires in COVID-19 (dated by TCRdb to 2020 to 2021). The library was produced with the immunoSEQ multiplex PCR assay. This is the immuneACCESS table as TCRdb keeps it, with only in-frame sequences that have V and J called. A part of the clones is gone; compared with another copy, unresolved V genes explain less than half, and the rest is unexplained. The table for this sample lists about 220,000 clones; roughly 89% of them were counted only once. The top ten clones comprise about 2% of the sample. Input material: peripheral blood. These receptors were taken from a man younger than 40 who had recovered from COVID-19.

The CDR3 DNA reads as TGTGCCAGCAGTGAATATGGGGGGACAGGGGGCTCTGGAAACACCATATATTTT. It specifies CASSEYGGTGGSGNTIYF. The chain carries TRBV25-1 and TRBJ1-3; 11 nucleotides align to TRBD1. J was trimmed by 0 bases and V by 0 bases; bases with no gene match: 4. The germline V gene encodes CDR1 MGHDK and CDR2 SYGVNS. The CDR3 runs to 18 residues.

The rearrangement links TRBV11-3 to TRBJ2-7; 7 bases line up with TRBD1. V lost 4 bases to trimming and J lost 5 bases; unmatched junction nucleotides: 11. The CDR3 has 15 amino acids. From germline, CDR1 is SGHNT and CDR2 YENEEA. The CDR3 sequence: CASSSSRGDSHEQYF. For the CDR3, the DNA is TGTGCCAGCAGCTCCTCCCGAGGGGACAGCCACGAGCAGTACTTC.

The chain recombines TRBV5-1 with TRBJ2-1, with 8 positions matching TRBD2. This CDR3 contains 17 residues. V was clipped by 4 bases and J by 0 bases; unmatched bases: 9. In germline, CDR1 is SGHRS, CDR2 YFSETQ. CDR3 in amino acids: CASSLGAGGASYNEQFF. As DNA, the CDR3 is TGCGCCAGCAGCCTCGGGGCGGGGGGTGCCTCCTACAATGAGCAGTTCTTC. The full variable domain, its missing parts supplied by reference TRBV5-1 and TRBJ2-1, is KAGVTQTPRYLIKTRGQQVTLSCSPISGHRSVSWYQQTPGQGLQFLFEYFSETQRNKGNFPGRFSGRQFSNSRSEMNVSTLELGDSALYLCASSLGAGGASYNEQFFGPGTRLTVL.

The chain combines TRBV7-8 with TRBJ2-2, with 10 bases lining up with TRBD1. This CDR3 is built from 17 residues. Per germline, CDR1 SGHVS and CDR2 FQNEAQ. The ends lost 4 bases at V and 4 bases at J; junction bases unmatched: 9. The CDR3 bases are TGTGCCAGCAGCTCCGTTTCCGGGACAGGGGTCACCGGGGAGCTGTTTTTT. Its protein is CASSSVSGTGVTGELFF.

The chain links TRBV19 to TRBJ1-5; no firm D call. Trimming took off 6 bases at V and 9 bases at J, with 15 bases between the two ends. This CDR3 has 13 amino acids. From germline, CDR1 is LNHDA and CDR2 SQIVND (reference sequence). The CDR3 DNA is TGTGCCAGTAGACCGGGTTACGATTGGCCCCAGCATTTT. It encodes CASRPGYDWPQHF.

The J gene is TRBJ2-1, the V gene TRBV6-2 or TRBV6-3; the match to TRBD2 covers 13 bases. V lost 6 bases to trimming and J lost 8 bases; unmatched junction nucleotides: 13. Germline-derived CDR1 and CDR2 are MNHEY and SVGEGT. The CDR3 runs 17 residues. The CDR3 reads CASSPPPTSGGADEQFF. For the CDR3, the DNA is TGTGCCAGCAGCCCCCCCCCAACTAGCGGGGGGGCGGATGAGCAGTTCTTC.

The chain combines TRBV20-1 with TRBJ2-5; D unclear. The CDR3 length is 11 residues. V dropped 4 bases and J dropped 2 bases, with 5 bases sitting between them. Germline assignment: CDR1 DFQATT and CDR2 SNEGSKA (reference sequence). CDR3 sequence (DNA): TGCAGTGCTAATAAACAAGAGACCCAGTACTTC. Translation gives CSANKQETQYF.

In this sample, this clone turned up once. The chain is built from TRBV6-1 and TRBJ1-5; no definite D call. The germline CDR1 and CDR2 sequences are MNHNS and SASEGT. This CDR3 has 16 amino acids. Trimming took off 2 bases at V and 5 bases at J, with 16 bases between the two ends. CDR3 nucleotides: TGTGCCAGCAGTGAATTCCTTGGAGGACGGTATCAGCCCCAGCATTTT. Protein: CASSEFLGGRYQPQHF.

The table lists this clone with a few counts. This CDR3 is CASSLPPKPGGINQPQHF. The CDR3 DNA follows: TGTGCCAGCAGCTTACCCCCAAAGCCAGGGGGTATCAATCAGCCCCAGCATTTT. The chain joins TRBV7-8 to TRBJ1-5; 7 positions agree with TRBD1. Germline V gene data show CDR1 as SGHVS and CDR2 as FQNEAQ. The CDR3 covers 18 residues. Trimming removed 2 bases from V and 3 bases from J; junction bases left unmatched: 13.

This rearrangement joins TRBV7-6 to TRBJ2-2; no reliable D call. CDR1 and CDR2 (germline): SGHVS, FNYEAQ. The CDR3 length is 17 residues. Trimming left V 5 bases short and J 0 bases short, with 16 bases between. The CDR3 DNA reads as TGTGCCAGCAGCCCCCCGTCAGGCAGAGCGAACACCGGGGAGCTGTTTTTT. Protein: CASSPPSGRANTGELFF.

V and J are TRBV5-4 and TRBJ1-3; D is perhaps TRBD1 (5 bases). There are 16 residues in the CDR3. Trimming shortened V by 4 bases and J by 0 bases, and 14 bases separated the two germline ends. CDR1 and CDR2 (germline): SGHNT, YYREEE (reference sequence). CDR3 in DNA: TGTGCCAGCAGCCCCGGGGGGGTCCCCTCTGGAAACACCATATATTTT. The encoded protein is CASSPGGVPSGNTIYF.

The chain has TRBV9 and TRBJ2-1; the D is unclear. The CDR3 covers 14 residues. Germline CDR1 and CDR2: SGDLS and YYNGEE. Trimming removed 0 bases at V and 8 bases at J, with 12 bases between. DNA of the CDR3: TGTGCCAGCAGCGTAGCGTCGCTTCGCGATGAGCAGTTCTTC. This encodes CASSVASLRDEQFF.

The sample holds one count of this clone. The V call is TRBV11-2, the J call TRBJ2-2; tentatively, D is TRBD2 (6 bases). CDR1 is SGHAT and CDR2 is FQNNGV in the germline V gene. V lost 0 bases to trimming and J lost 1 base, with 9 bases between them. This CDR3 has 16 residues. Here the CDR3 reads CASSLEGGENTGELFF. The CDR3 DNA reads TGTGCCAGCAGCTTAGAGGGAGGAGAGAACACCGGGGAGCTGTTTTTT.

This chain links TRBV9 with TRBJ1-3; 9 nucleotides align to TRBD1. Germline trimming cut 0 bases from V and 3 bases from J; bases unmatched to any gene: 10. This CDR3 comprises 18 residues. Looked up from germline, CDR1 is SGDLS and CDR2 is YYNGEE. The CDR3 sequence is CASSVAMGQGYVGNTIYF. In DNA form, the CDR3 reads TGTGCCAGCAGCGTAGCTATGGGACAGGGTTATGTTGGAAACACCATATATTTT.

CDR3 residues: CASSDASGGFYEQYF. The DNA of the CDR3 is TGCGCCAGCAGTGATGCCTCGGGAGGTTTTTACGAGCAGTACTTC. The rearrangement links TRBV10-1 to TRBJ2-7, with 7 bases that match TRBD2. Germline CDR1 reads WNHNN; CDR2 reads SYGVQD (reference sequence). This CDR3 is 15 amino acids long. The V gene end was trimmed by 3 bases and the J gene end by 4 bases; junction bases not matched to a gene: 9.

This clone was seen more than once but under ten times. The V gene is TRBV10-2, the J gene TRBJ2-7; 7 nucleotides align to TRBD1. V dropped 9 bases and J dropped 3; count of bases not matched to a gene: 11. The germline gives CDR1 WSHSY, CDR2 SAAADI. CDR3 size: 14 residues. This chain's CDR3 is CASVPGQPFYEQYF. The DNA of the CDR3 is TGCGCCAGTGTACCGGGACAGCCCTTCTACGAGCAGTACTTC.

The V gene is TRBV10-1, the J gene TRBJ2-4, with 9 bases that match TRBD2. Germline assignment: CDR1 WNHNN and CDR2 SYGVQD (reference sequence). With V trimmed by 3 bases and J by 1 base, 4 bases remained unmatched. The CDR3 covers 16 residues. CDR3 coding DNA: TGCGCCAGCAGTGACCCTAGCGGGGTGGCCAAAAACATTCAGTACTTC. Its protein product is CASSDPSGVAKNIQYF.

The chain is built from TRBV4-3 and TRBJ2-3, with TRBD2 matching over 7 bases. Trimming cost V 0 bases and J 13 bases; bases outside gene matches: 10. The germline V gene has CDR1 LGHNA and CDR2 YSLEER. The CDR3 loop spans 14 amino acids. The CDR3 bases are TGCGCCAGCAGCCAAGATCAGGGAGGGGCCTCGGAGTATTTT. It is translated as CASSQDQGGASEYF.

This chain links TRBV6-5 with TRBJ2-5; D is ambiguous. The ends were cut back, 0 bases at V and 1 base at J, with 9 bases in the middle. This CDR3 is built from 15 residues. Per germline, CDR1 MNHEY and CDR2 SVGAGI. The CDR3 spells CASSYSGIPQETQYF. The CDR3 region has the DNA TGTGCCAGCAGTTACTCGGGCATTCCCCAAGAGACCCAGTACTTC.

The rearrangement uses TRBV4-1 and TRBJ1-1, with D perhaps TRBD1 (5 bases). This CDR3 comprises 13 residues. V was clipped by 1 base and J by 8 bases, with 11 bases between them. Germline loops: CDR1 MGHRA, CDR2 YSYEKL. CDR3 region: CASSQGGREEAFF. DNA of the CDR3: TGCGCCAGCAGCCAAGGAGGCAGGGAAGAAGCTTTCTTT.